Below, 32 T cell receptor beta chains from the same sample are listed, as sequenced in a study of T cells in tuberculosis. The data were produced by immunoSEQ multiplex PCR, yet TCRdb's version contains in-frame clones alone and is incomplete. The data hold 30,000 to 35,000 clones, with approximately 89% observed a single time. The sequencing input was PBMCs. The receptors derive from a donor between 10 and 35 years old with latent tuberculosis or without tuberculosis infection.

The rearrangement joins TRBV11-2 to TRBJ2-7; 7 bases are a match to TRBD1. The CDR3 spans 15 residues. Germline-derived CDR1 and CDR2 are SGHAT and FQNNGV. With 4 bases clipped from V and 0 bases from J, the junction kept 6 bases outside the gene matches. The CDR3 nucleotides are TGTGCCAGCAGCTCCCGGGACAGAAGCTCCTACGAGCAGTACTTC. It is translated as CASSSRDRSSYEQYF.

The rearrangement links TRBV6-5 to TRBJ2-5; 8 bases fit TRBD1. The length of the CDR3 is 15 residues. Per the germline V gene, CDR1 is MNHEY and CDR2 is SVGAGI. Trimming cost V 5 bases and J 3 bases; bases outside gene matches: 8. CDR3 sequence reads: CASSKRTGWEETQYF. As DNA, the CDR3 is TGTGCCAGCAGTAAAAGGACAGGGTGGGAAGAGACCCAGTACTTC.

The count of this clone is one. The V call is TRBV25-1, the J call TRBJ2-3, with D tentatively TRBD2 (7 bases). The CDR3 totals 16 residues. V was pared by 3 bases and J by 6 bases, with 19 bases between. Germline CDR1 reads MGHDK; CDR2 reads SYGVNS. This CDR3 reads CASSDPRGGAGDTQYF. CDR3 in DNA: TGTGCCAGCAGTGATCCGCGAGGGGGGGCCGGGGATACGCAGTATTTT. The whole variable domain, remainder taken from reference TRBV25-1 and TRBJ2-3, is EADIYQTPRYLVIGTGKKITLECSQTMGHDKMYWYQQDPGMELHLIHYSYGVNSTEKGDLSSESTVSRIRTEHFPLTLESARPSHTSQYLCASSDPRGGAGDTQYFGPGTRLTVL.

This chain's CDR3 is CSVKTDENYGYTF. The CDR3 DNA is TGCAGCGTTAAAACTGATGAGAACTATGGCTACACCTTC. The V gene is TRBV29-1, the J gene TRBJ1-2; D uncertain. V lost 5 bases, J lost 2 bases, and 12 bases lay in between. This CDR3 has 13 residues. Germline-derived CDR1 and CDR2 are SQVTM and ANQGSEA.

V is TRBV27 and J is TRBJ2-7; TRBD1 agrees at 8 bases. After removal of 3 bases from V and 3 bases from J, the junction contained 13 bases not matched to a gene. Per germline, CDR1 MNHEY and CDR2 SMNVEV (reference sequence). The CDR3 loop spans 17 amino acids. DNA of the CDR3: TGTGCCAGCAGTTTCAGCCCGGGCAGGGGGCCTAACTACGAGCAGTACTTC. Protein sequence: CASSFSPGRGPNYEQYF.

The genes are TRBV28 and TRBJ2-1; D is perhaps TRBD1 (6 bases). Germline V gene lookup returns CDR1 MDHEN and CDR2 SYDVKM. The CDR3 length is 16 residues. The ends were cut back, 5 bases at V and 4 bases at J, with 18 bases in the middle. In nucleotides, the CDR3 is TGTGCCAGCAGTCCCAGACCGAACACAGGGTACAATGAGCAGTTCTTC. Amino acids: CASSPRPNTGYNEQFF.

A single count supports this clone. This chain connects TRBV18 to TRBJ2-1; 8 nucleotides line up with TRBD1. Germline V CDR1 and CDR2: KGHSH, LQKENI. The CDR3 is made up of 15 amino acids. V lost 3 bases, J lost 6 bases, and 7 bases stayed unmatched. In DNA, the CDR3 is TGTGCCAGCTCACCGACAGGACAGGGAAGCAATGAGCAGTTCTTC. Protein: CASSPTGQGSNEQFF.

The chain links TRBV7-2 to TRBJ2-3, with 8 nucleotides matching TRBD2. The CDR3 sequence is 16 residues long. Losses at the gene ends were 2 bases for V and 3 bases for J; bases not matched to a gene: 7. Germline V gene data show CDR1 as SGHTA and CDR2 as FQGNSA. The CDR3 DNA reads TGTGCCAGCAGCTTACGACTAGCGCGTTATACAGATACGCAGTATTTT. It specifies CASSLRLARYTDTQYF.

J is TRBJ1-1 and V is TRBV25-1; D remains unclear. The CDR3 is 13 amino acids. The V gene's germline CDR1 is MGHDK and CDR2 SYGVNS. Trimming took off 4 bases at V and 1 base at J, with 7 bases between the two ends. As DNA, the CDR3 is TGTGCCAGCAGTGGAGGTGGGAACACTGAAGCTTTCTTT. Translated, it gives CASSGGGNTEAFF. Supplemented by reference TRBV25-1 and TRBJ1-1, the full variable domain reads EADIYQTPRYLVIGTGKKITLECSQTMGHDKMYWYQQDPGMELHLIHYSYGVNSTEKGDLSSESTVSRIRTEHFPLTLESARPSHTSQYLCASSGGGNTEAFFGQGTRLTVV.

The V call is TRBV19, the J call TRBJ2-7, with D perhaps TRBD1 (5 bases). The germline CDR1 and CDR2 sequences are LNHDA and SQIVND (reference sequence). Trimming cost V 5 bases and J 0 bases, with 11 bases left between them. The CDR3 runs to 14 residues. In nucleotides, the CDR3 is TGTGCCAGTAGTCGTTACAGGAGCTCCTACGAGCAGTACTTC. It is translated as CASSRYRSSYEQYF.

This chain connects TRBV7-6 to TRBJ2-1; D unresolved. V lost 5 bases and J lost 6, with 11 bases in between. The CDR3 spans 13 residues. Germline V CDR1 and CDR2: SGHVS, FNYEAQ. The DNA for the CDR3 is TGTGCCAGCAGCCCCTGGGCACCCAATGAGCAGTTCTTC. Its translation: CASSPWAPNEQFF.

The chain carries TRBV28 and TRBJ2-2; D gene uncertain. Between the trimmed V and J ends, which lost 10 bases and 1 base, there was a span of 16 bases. This CDR3 comprises 15 residues. CDR1 is MDHEN and CDR2 is SYDVKM in the germline V gene. The CDR3 loop is CATFPWWQNTGELFF. The CDR3 nucleotides read TGTGCCACCTTTCCATGGTGGCAGAACACCGGGGAGCTGTTTTTT.

The rearrangement links TRBV5-1 to TRBJ2-3, with D maybe TRBD1 (5 bases). The CDR3 consists of 16 residues. V gave up 3 bases and J gave up 2 bases, with 16 bases separating them. Germline values: CDR1 SGHRS, CDR2 YFSETQ. CDR3 region: CASSWDGAGYTDTQYF. CDR3 nucleotide sequence: TGCGCCAGCAGCTGGGATGGGGCAGGCTACACAGATACGCAGTATTTT.

V gene TRBV5-1 combines with J gene TRBJ2-1, with 14 positions matching TRBD2. The CDR3 runs 17 residues. V dropped 4 bases and J dropped 6; count of bases not matched to a gene: 9. Germline V lookup: CDR1 SGHRS, CDR2 YFSETQ. CDR3 sequence (DNA): TGCGCCAGCAGCATCGGACTAGCGGGGGGCGTGGGCAATGAGCAGTTCTTC. Amino acids: CASSIGLAGGVGNEQFF.

In DNA, the CDR3 is TGTGCCAGTTCCCAGGGAACCGGGGAGCTGTTTTTT. This encodes CASSQGTGELFF. The rearrangement joins TRBV19 to TRBJ2-2; possible D gene TRBD1, 5 bases. Germline CDR1 and CDR2: LNHDA and SQIVND (reference sequence). V lost 8 bases to trimming and J lost 5 bases, with 9 bases between them. CDR3 length: 12 amino acids.

V is TRBV19 and J is TRBJ2-2; tentatively, D is TRBD2 (6 bases). The V end lost 3 bases, the J end lost 8 bases, and 16 bases lay between the germline ends. This CDR3 has 15 residues. Germline V gene sequence: CDR1 LNHDA, CDR2 SQIVND (reference sequence). CDR3 DNA sequence: TGTGCCAGTAGTATCGGGCTAGCCGGAGGGGGGGAGCTGTTTTTT. This gives the protein CASSIGLAGGGELFF.

V is TRBV7-2 and J is TRBJ1-2, with unresolved D. The V end was cut by 1 base, the J end by 4 bases, with 7 bases between. This CDR3 has 13 residues. CDR1 is SGHTA, CDR2 FQGNSA, per germline. CDR3 nucleotide sequence: TGTGCCAGCAGCTTAGACAGCACCTATGGCTACACCTTC. This translates into CASSLDSTYGYTF.

This sequence joins TRBV5-1 and TRBJ2-2; maybe TRBD2 (7 bases). Germline-derived CDR1 and CDR2 are SGHRS and YFSETQ. CDR3 length: 17 residues. Trimming stripped 3 bases from V and 3 bases from J, with 18 bases between. The CDR3 DNA sequence: TGCGCCAGCAGCTCCTCAATAGGGAGGGGGTACACCGGGGAGCTGTTTTTT. Translating gives CASSSSIGRGYTGELFF.

V is TRBV5-1 and J is TRBJ2-3; TRBD2 aligns across 7 bases. The CDR3 spans 16 residues. With 4 bases clipped from V and 3 bases from J, the junction kept 11 bases outside the gene matches. CDR1 is SGHRS, CDR2 YFSETQ, per germline. Written as DNA, the CDR3 is TGCGCCAGCAGCCTCGAACGGGACTATCTAACAGATACGCAGTATTTT. Translating gives CASSLERDYLTDTQYF.

The J gene is TRBJ2-7, the V gene TRBV29-1; 8 nucleotides line up with TRBD2. The germline V gene has CDR1 SQVTM and CDR2 ANQGSEA. The CDR3 spans 13 residues. The junction had 6 bases not matched to a gene; V was cut back by 3 bases and J by 5 bases. CDR3 bases: TGCAGCGTTGACCCCGGGGGGGGAGACGAGCAGTACTTC. Encoded protein: CSVDPGGGDEQYF.

The V and J genes are TRBV7-9 and TRBJ2-1; D perhaps matches TRBD2 (6 bases). CDR3 length equals 13 residues. Germline lookup yields CDR1 SEHNR and CDR2 FQNEAQ (reference sequence). V was trimmed by 7 bases and J by 9 bases, leaving 16 bases between them. The CDR3 loop is CASTLIIAVEQFF. The CDR3 nucleotides are TGTGCCAGCACCCTTATCATAGCGGTTGAGCAGTTCTTC.

The gene calls are TRBV5-6 and TRBJ1-4; D might be TRBD1 (5 bases). The CDR3 runs to 14 residues. Germline V CDR1 and CDR2: SGHDT, YYEEEE. V lost 3 bases and J lost 0, with 6 bases in between. The CDR3: CASSSRATNEKLFF. DNA for the CDR3: TGTGCCAGCAGCTCCAGGGCAACTAATGAAAAACTGTTTTTT.

The V and J genes are TRBV27 and TRBJ1-5; 8 bases line up with TRBD1. Germline V gene data show CDR1 as MNHEY and CDR2 as SMNVEV (reference sequence). This CDR3 has 16 residues. With 4 bases clipped from V and 1 base from J, the junction kept 6 bases outside the gene matches. The CDR3 spells CASSSSQGESNQPQHF. DNA of the CDR3: TGTGCCAGCAGTTCCTCACAGGGGGAAAGCAATCAGCCCCAGCATTTT.

This chain joins TRBV5-4 and TRBJ2-7; D perhaps matches TRBD1 (5 bases). Germline V CDR1 and CDR2: SGHNT, YYREEE (reference sequence). This CDR3 region has 12 residues. V was pared by 2 bases and J by 3 bases, with 6 bases between. The CDR3 sequence: CASSFTGYEQYF. The CDR3 DNA sequence: TGTGCCAGCAGCTTTACAGGCTACGAGCAGTACTTC.

The chain uses TRBV27 and TRBJ2-7; TRBD1 matches at 9 bases. The CDR3 is 15 residues long. Germline loops: CDR1 MNHEY, CDR2 SMNVEV (reference sequence). Trimming removed 2 bases from V and 4 bases from J; junction bases left unmatched: 6. The CDR3 spells CASSLTRQGGYEQYF. The DNA for the CDR3 is TGTGCCAGCAGTTTAACTCGACAGGGGGGTTACGAGCAGTACTTC.

This clone showed up just once. The V gene is TRBV7-8, the J gene TRBJ2-7; tentative D call: TRBD1 (6 bases). This CDR3 has 13 amino acids. The V gene's germline CDR1 is SGHVS and CDR2 FQNEAQ. With 5 bases removed from V and 2 bases from J, the gap between germline ends came to 10 bases. The DNA for the CDR3 is TGTGCCAGCAGCAAGGGACAAACCTACGAGCAGTACTTC. It encodes CASSKGQTYEQYF.

The chain carries TRBV27 and TRBJ2-1; 8 bases line up with TRBD1. The germline V gene has CDR1 MNHEY and CDR2 SMNVEV (reference sequence). Losses at the gene ends were 5 bases for V and 8 bases for J; bases not matched to a gene: 8. The CDR3 runs 14 residues. CDR3 DNA: TGTGCCAGCAGTACGCCGGACAGGGACGATGAGCAGTTCTTC. It specifies CASSTPDRDDEQFF.

The V and J genes are TRBV10-3 and TRBJ1-6; a possible D gene is TRBD1 (5 bases). The CDR3 spans 14 residues. In germline, CDR1 is ENHRY, CDR2 SYGVKD. V was cut by 6 bases and J by 6 bases, with 12 bases left in between. CDR3 in DNA: TGTGCCATCAGCCTGGGGGGGACTAATTCACCCCTCCACTTT. Amino acids: CAISLGGTNSPLHF.

This chain uses TRBV29-1 with TRBJ2-4, with a possible D match to TRBD2 (5 bases). V was trimmed by 7 bases and J by 0 bases, leaving 28 bases between them. The CDR3 is 19 residues long. The germline V gene encodes CDR1 SQVTM and CDR2 ANQGSEA. CDR3 sequence (DNA): TGCAGCGGCGCCCCGTTGCCCTCCTTTATTAGCGTAGCCAAAAACATTCAGTACTTC. It encodes CSGAPLPSFISVAKNIQYF.

This chain links TRBV4-3 with TRBJ2-7; the D gene is possibly TRBD1 (6 bases). V was cut by 4 bases and J by 2 bases, with 15 bases left in between. Germline V gene data show CDR1 as LGHNA and CDR2 as YSLEER. The CDR3 length is 15 residues. CDR3 in DNA: TGCGCCAGCAGCCGAAAGAGGACAGTTCCCTACGAGCAGTACTTC. Encoded protein: CASSRKRTVPYEQYF.

The chain has TRBV29-1 and TRBJ2-3; D unresolved. This CDR3 region has 12 residues. CDR1 is SQVTM and CDR2 is ANQGSEA in the germline V gene. The V and J ends lost 2 bases and 2 bases respectively, with 5 bases between them. The CDR3 loop reads CSVESNTDTQYF. In DNA, the CDR3 is TGCAGCGTTGAAAGCAACACAGATACGCAGTATTTT.

The chain joins TRBV6-5 to TRBJ2-5; 8 bases fit TRBD2. Germline trimming cut 5 bases from V and 5 bases from J; bases unmatched to any gene: 7. This CDR3 region has 14 residues. Germline V gene data show CDR1 as MNHEY and CDR2 as SVGAGI. Here the CDR3 reads CASSPPTGGETQYF. The CDR3 region has the DNA TGTGCCAGCAGTCCACCTACGGGGGGGGAGACCCAGTACTTC.